This is a list of T cell receptor beta chains from one sample in a study of metastatic and nonmetastatic thyroid tumors. TCRdb re-clonotyped the PCR reads through MiXCR. In the table there are 6,100 or so clones, roughly 30% of which are singletons. Sample: adjacent normal tissue. These receptors all stem from a female donor with papillary thyroid cancer or a benign thyroid nodule (not recorded which). Some clones in this sample may be carry-over from other donors' samples. Both conserved end residues are part of each CDR3. Some rows have no size entry. The others give once, few or many, or a class for an expanded clone.

size	V	J	CDR3
few	TRBV20-1	TRBJ2-1	CSARLWGREKGLNEQFF
few	TRBV6-1	TRBJ2-1	CASGYGRSYNEQFF
few	TRBV28	TRBJ1-1	CASSPDPTGTIEAFF
few	TRBV6-5	TRBJ2-7	CASSYSQGAAYEQYF
medium-sized	TRBV20-1	TRBJ2-7	CSASSAVMTYEQYF
.	TRBV7-2	TRBJ2-7	CASTLAASLYREQYF
few	TRBV10-3	TRBJ1-1	CAISETSGLSTEAFF
large	TRBV6-5	TRBJ1-6	CASSYKPGLISPLHF
.	TRBV20-1	TRBJ2-5	CSAGSKGQETQYF
few	TRBV28	TRBJ1-5	CASSFSPSGQGSNQPQHF
.	TRBV15	TRBJ2-2	CATSRDRANTGELFF
few	TRBV6-1	TRBJ1-3	CASSATGTSGNTIYF
many	TRBV18	TRBJ2-3	CASSLTGDIDTQYF
.	TRBV10-3	TRBJ1-1	CAITQDCTEAFF
.	TRBV11-2	TRBJ2-1	CASSSYSGSVKDEQFF
many	TRBV6-2/TRBV6-3	TRBJ2-7	CASSYSMVSGDYEQYF
.	TRBV7-2	TRBJ2-3	CASSQRGRGDTQYF
few	TRBV28	TRBJ1-5	CASSPGSGPQHF
few	TRBV27	TRBJ2-7	CASSYGTSGYEQYF
large	TRBV6-1	TRBJ2-2	CASRLDRSNTGELFF
few	TRBV11-1	TRBJ2-7	CASSPKYSYEQYF
medium-sized	TRBV7-3	TRBJ2-3	CASSLSRPDTQYF
large	TRBV2	TRBJ2-7	CASSSGYYEQYF
.	TRBV6-1	TRBJ2-1	CASSEGWWAGGSYNDQFF
.	TRBV7-8	TRBJ2-7	CASSLVGSLAGGTYEQYF
few	TRBV9	TRBJ2-7	CASSPRGGSSSYEQYF
.	TRBV10-1	TRBJ2-1	CASSPRQGRLAGGPGNEQFF
.	TRBV2	TRBJ2-2	CASSGLRSNTGELFF
.	TRBV20-1	TRBJ1-2	CSATLTGAAYGYTF
.	TRBV6-5	TRBJ2-7	CASSYSALGTAYEQYF
.	TRBV6-1	TRBJ2-7	CASSGSGTRDF
few	TRBV6-2/TRBV6-3	TRBJ1-5	CASSYRYSNQPQHF
.	TRBV7-8	TRBJ2-7	CASSAMTSSEQYF
many	TRBV4-1	TRBJ2-3	CASSQLAGGKADTQYF
few	TRBV27	TRBJ2-7	CASSLWTGGYEQYF
medium-sized	TRBV11-2	TRBJ2-7	CASSLGPVYEQYF
medium-sized	TRBV4-2	TRBJ1-6	CASSQEVRDPNSPLHF
.	TRBV4-1	TRBJ1-5	CASSQTPQGRNQPQHF
.	TRBV7-8	TRBJ1-1	CASSSARTGIESEAFF
.	TRBV14	TRBJ1-1	CASSPRQVMNTEAIF
large	TRBV5-1	TRBJ2-2	CASADISNTGELFF
medium-sized	TRBV6-1	TRBJ2-1	CASSLIPGLAGGEQFF
few	TRBV6-1	TRBJ2-1	CASSEASGAFNEQFF
.	TRBV12-3/TRBV12-4	TRBJ2-1	CSSSLAGTGCFF
medium-sized	TRBV2	TRBJ2-7	CASHIRTGGSDEQYF
.	TRBV2	TRBJ1-5	CASSEARTGFNQPQHF
medium-sized	TRBV5-1	TRBJ1-2	CASSLFGGGYTF